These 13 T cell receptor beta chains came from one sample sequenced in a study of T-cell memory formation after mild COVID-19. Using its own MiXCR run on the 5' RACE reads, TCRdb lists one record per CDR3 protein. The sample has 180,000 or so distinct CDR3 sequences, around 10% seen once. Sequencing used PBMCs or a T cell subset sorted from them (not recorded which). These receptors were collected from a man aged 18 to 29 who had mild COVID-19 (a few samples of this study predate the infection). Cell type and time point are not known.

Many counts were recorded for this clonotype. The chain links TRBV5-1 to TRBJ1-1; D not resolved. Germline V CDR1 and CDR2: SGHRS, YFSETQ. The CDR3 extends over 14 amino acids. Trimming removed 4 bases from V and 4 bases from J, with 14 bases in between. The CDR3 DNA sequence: TGCGCCAGCAGCCCCGCAACAGAGGGCACTGAAGCTTTCTTT. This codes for CASSPATEGTEAFF.

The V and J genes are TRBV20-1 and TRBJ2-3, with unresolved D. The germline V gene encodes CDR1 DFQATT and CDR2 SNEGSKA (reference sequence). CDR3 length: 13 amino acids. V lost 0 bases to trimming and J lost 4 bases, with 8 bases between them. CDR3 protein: CSARDPTPDTQYF. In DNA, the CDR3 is TGCAGTGCTAGAGATCCGACGCCAGATACGCAGTATTTT.

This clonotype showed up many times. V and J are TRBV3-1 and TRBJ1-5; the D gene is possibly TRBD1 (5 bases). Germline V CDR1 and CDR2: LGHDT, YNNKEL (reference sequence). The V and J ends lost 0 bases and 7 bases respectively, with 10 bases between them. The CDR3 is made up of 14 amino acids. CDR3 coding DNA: TGTGCCAGCAGCCAAGACCCCAGGGACCAGCCCCAGCATTTT. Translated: CASSQDPRDQPQHF.

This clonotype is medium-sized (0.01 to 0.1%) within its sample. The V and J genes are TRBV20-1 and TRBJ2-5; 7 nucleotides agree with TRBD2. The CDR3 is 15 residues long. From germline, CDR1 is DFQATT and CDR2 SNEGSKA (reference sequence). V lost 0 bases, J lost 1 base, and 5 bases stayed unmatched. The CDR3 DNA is TGCAGTGCTAGAGATAACCTAGCGGTCCAAGAGACCCAGTACTTC. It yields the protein CSARDNLAVQETQYF.

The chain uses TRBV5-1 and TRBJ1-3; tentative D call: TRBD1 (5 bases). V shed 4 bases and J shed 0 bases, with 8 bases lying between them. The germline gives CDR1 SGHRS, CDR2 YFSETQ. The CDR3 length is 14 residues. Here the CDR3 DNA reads TGCGCCAGCAGCCAAGACAGCTCTGGAAACACCATATATTTT. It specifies CASSQDSSGNTIYF.

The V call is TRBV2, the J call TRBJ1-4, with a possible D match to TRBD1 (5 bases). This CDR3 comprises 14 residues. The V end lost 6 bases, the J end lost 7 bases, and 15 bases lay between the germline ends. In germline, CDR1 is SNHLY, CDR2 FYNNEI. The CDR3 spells CASRRNGGAEKLFF. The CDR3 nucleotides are TGTGCCAGCAGGAGGAACGGAGGGGCTGAAAAACTGTTTTTT.

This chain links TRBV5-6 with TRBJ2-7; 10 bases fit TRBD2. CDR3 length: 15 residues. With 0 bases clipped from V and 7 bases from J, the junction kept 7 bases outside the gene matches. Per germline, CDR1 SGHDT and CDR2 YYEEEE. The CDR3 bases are TGTGCCAGCAGCTTGGTACTAGCGGGACGGGGAGAGCAGTACTTC. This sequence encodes CASSLVLAGRGEQYF.

The CDR3 DNA sequence: TGCGCCAGCAGCTTGGCAGGCAGGCGGTTGGACACTGAAGCTTTCTTT. This sequence encodes CASSLAGRRLDTEAFF. The chain employs TRBV5-1 and TRBJ1-1; D unresolved. This CDR3 has 16 amino acids. Germline assignment: CDR1 SGHRS and CDR2 YFSETQ. Trimming left V 0 bases short and J 3 bases short, with 15 bases between.

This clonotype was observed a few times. The CDR3 DNA sequence: TGTGCCAGCAGTTTCATAAGGGGCAGCACCATCAATGAGCAGTTCTTC. It specifies CASSFIRGSTINEQFF. This chain uses TRBV27 with TRBJ2-1; weak D call: TRBD1 (5 bases). This CDR3 has 16 residues. Deletions cut 3 bases from V and 6 bases from J, with 18 bases between. Germline loops: CDR1 MNHEY, CDR2 SMNVEV (reference sequence).

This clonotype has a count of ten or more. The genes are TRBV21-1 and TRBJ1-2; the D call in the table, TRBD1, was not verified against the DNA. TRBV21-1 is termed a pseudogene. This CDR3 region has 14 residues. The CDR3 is CASTFRTGAYGYTF. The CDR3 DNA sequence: TGTGCCAGCACCTTCCGGACAGGCGCCTATGGCTACACCTTC.

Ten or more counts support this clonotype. The CDR3 sequence: CASSVQGPRTDTQYF. The CDR3 DNA is TGCGCCAGCAGCGTCCAGGGGCCTCGCACAGATACGCAGTATTTT. This chain uses TRBV5-1 with TRBJ2-3; tentative D call: TRBD1 (6 bases). V was trimmed by 4 bases and J by 1 base, leaving 13 bases between them. The CDR3 has 15 residues. Per germline, CDR1 SGHRS and CDR2 YFSETQ.

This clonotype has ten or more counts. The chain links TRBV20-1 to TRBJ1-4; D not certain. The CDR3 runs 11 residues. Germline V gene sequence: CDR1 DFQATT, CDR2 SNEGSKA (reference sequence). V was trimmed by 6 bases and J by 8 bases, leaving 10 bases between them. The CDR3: CSAEPGEKLFF. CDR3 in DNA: TGCAGTGCGGAGCCGGGAGAAAAACTGTTTTTT.

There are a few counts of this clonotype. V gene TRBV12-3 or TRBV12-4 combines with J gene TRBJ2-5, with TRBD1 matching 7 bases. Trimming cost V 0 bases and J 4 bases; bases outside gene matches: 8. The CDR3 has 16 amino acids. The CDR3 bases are TGTGCCAGCAGTTTAGCGCAGGCAGGGGGAACAGAGACCCAGTACTTC. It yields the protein CASSLAQAGGTETQYF.